Below, 28 T cell receptor beta chains from the same sample are listed, as sequenced in a study of CD8 T cells in Susac syndrome. Roughly 0.45 to 1 ug RNA was reverse transcribed with random hexamers. From the immunoSEQ multiplex PCR reads, TCRdb called clonotypes with MiXCR, one entry per CDR3 protein. Among 200,000 or so distinct CDR3 sequences listed, 90% to 95% were seen once. Specimen: CD4+ T cells from PBMCs. These receptors originate from a human donor with multiple sclerosis.

This rearrangement joins TRBV5-1 to TRBJ1-6; the D is unclear. Trimming cost V 4 bases and J 7 bases, with 15 bases left between them. The CDR3 is made up of 15 amino acids. Germline V lookup: CDR1 SGHRS, CDR2 YFSETQ. The CDR3 loop reads CASSATGQVNSPLHF. The CDR3 DNA follows: TGCGCCAGCAGCGCTACGGGCCAAGTCAATTCACCCCTCCACTTT.

The V call is TRBV5-4, the J call TRBJ2-1; TRBD2 is a possible D gene (5 bases). Trimming shortened V by 1 base and J by 3 bases, and 11 bases separated the two germline ends. Germline CDR1 is SGHNT and CDR2 is YYREEE (reference sequence). The CDR3 covers 15 residues. CDR3 bases: TGTGCCAGCAGCTTGCCTGGCGGACTCTACAATGAGCAGTTCTTC. This codes for CASSLPGGLYNEQFF. The variable domain in full, with the rest retrieved from reference TRBV5-4 and TRBJ2-1, is ETGVTQSPTHLIKTRGQQVTLRCSSQSGHNTVSWYQQALGQGPQFIFQYYREEENGRGNFPPRFSGLQFPNYSSELNVNALELDDSALYLCASSLPGGLYNEQFFGPGTRLTVL.

The chain carries TRBV29-1 and TRBJ2-3; D may be TRBD1 or TRBD2 (5 bases each). The CDR3 has 12 amino acids. Deletions cut 4 bases from V and 2 bases from J, with 7 bases between. CDR1 and CDR2 from the germline V gene are SQVTM and ANQGSEA. In DNA form, the CDR3 reads TGCAGCGTTGGGGACGACACAGATACGCAGTATTTT. Protein sequence: CSVGDDTDTQYF.

J is TRBJ1-2 and V is TRBV3-1, with D maybe TRBD1 (5 bases). The CDR3 runs 16 residues. The V end lost 4 bases, the J end lost 4 bases, and 19 bases lay between the germline ends. CDR1 is LGHDT and CDR2 is YNNKEL in the germline V gene (reference sequence). The CDR3 nucleotides read TGTGCCAGCAGCCTGTTCAAGGATCGGGGGAGCTATGGCTACACCTTC. As protein: CASSLFKDRGSYGYTF.

The V gene is TRBV24-1, the J gene TRBJ2-5, with D tentatively TRBD2 (7 bases). The CDR3 spans 14 residues. Per the germline V gene, CDR1 is KGHDR and CDR2 is SFDVKD. The V gene lost 2 bases and the J gene lost 6 bases, with 12 bases spanning the gap. CDR3 in amino acids: CATSDSGGPKTQYF. The CDR3 nucleotides are TGTGCCACCAGTGATTCCGGGGGGCCAAAGACCCAGTACTTC.

This chain connects TRBV3-1 to TRBJ2-1, with D uncertain. The CDR3 spans 12 residues. The germline V gene encodes CDR1 LGHDT and CDR2 YNNKEL (reference sequence). V was pared by 0 bases and J by 9 bases, with 6 bases between. The CDR3 coding sequence is TGTGCCAGCAGCCAAGAAGACCGTGAGCAGTTCTTC. Its protein product is CASSQEDREQFF.

The chain uses TRBV6-5 and TRBJ1-2; D is perhaps TRBD1 (5 bases). CDR1 and CDR2 from the germline V gene are MNHEY and SVGAGI. The CDR3 runs to 15 residues. Trimming stripped 5 bases from V and 7 bases from J, with 20 bases between. CDR3 coding DNA: TGTGCCAGCAGTGGGGGGGACGGACTGAGGGGTGGCTACACCTTC. Protein product: CASSGGDGLRGGYTF.

The V call is TRBV29-1, the J call TRBJ1-1; D is unclear. V lost 7 bases and J lost 2, with 23 bases in between. CDR1 is SQVTM and CDR2 is ANQGSEA in the germline V gene. This CDR3 region has 16 residues. CDR3 residues: CSGAWWPIRANTEAFF. DNA for the CDR3: TGCAGCGGGGCCTGGTGGCCTATAAGGGCTAACACTGAAGCTTTCTTT.

The chain carries TRBV4-1 and TRBJ2-2; D gene ambiguous. This CDR3 spans 13 amino acids. Germline V gene data show CDR1 as MGHRA and CDR2 as YSYEKL. Trimming stripped 2 bases from V and 4 bases from J, with 5 bases between. CDR3 sequence reads: CASSQQSTGELFF. CDR3 nucleotides: TGCGCCAGCAGCCAACAATCCACCGGGGAGCTGTTTTTT.

The gene calls are TRBV5-1 and TRBJ1-2; D is unresolved. CDR1 is SGHRS and CDR2 is YFSETQ in the germline V gene. V shed 2 bases and J shed 2 bases, with 7 bases lying between them. The CDR3 length is 13 residues. This CDR3 reads CASSFLENYGYTF. The CDR3 region has the DNA TGCGCCAGCAGCTTCCTAGAGAACTATGGCTACACCTTC.

This clonotype appeared a single time. This chain connects TRBV20-1 to TRBJ1-1; TRBD1 might be the D (6 bases). The CDR3 consists of 12 residues. V was pared by 4 bases and J by 2 bases, with 8 bases between. Germline CDR1 DFQATT, CDR2 SNEGSKA (reference sequence). The chain's CDR3 is CSAMGHNTEAFF. CDR3 coding DNA: TGCAGTGCTATGGGACATAACACTGAAGCTTTCTTT.

This rearrangement joins TRBV25-1 to TRBJ2-3; D tentatively fits TRBD1 or TRBD2 (5 bases each). V shed 8 bases and J shed 0 bases, with 9 bases lying between them. This CDR3 has 13 residues. Germline V lookup: CDR1 MGHDK, CDR2 SYGVNS. The CDR3 DNA follows: TGTGCCAGCGGAGAGGGGAGCACAGATACGCAGTATTTT. Amino acids: CASGEGSTDTQYF.

In this sample, this clonotype turned up once. The chain links TRBV20-1 to TRBJ1-2; tentatively, D is TRBD1 (6 bases). Germline CDR1 is DFQATT and CDR2 is SNEGSKA (reference sequence). The germline V and J ends were trimmed by 2 bases and 4 bases, with 11 bases remaining between them. The CDR3 consists of 13 residues. The CDR3 loop is CSARIPGVYGYTF. CDR3 sequence (DNA): TGCAGTGCTAGAATCCCAGGGGTCTATGGCTACACCTTC.

This chain uses TRBV20-1 with TRBJ2-3; a weak D match, TRBD1 (5 bases). V was pared by 6 bases and J by 0 bases, with 16 bases between. CDR1 and CDR2 (germline): DFQATT, SNEGSKA (reference sequence). The CDR3 consists of 15 residues. This CDR3 is CSAARTLSSTDTQYF. The CDR3 coding sequence is TGCAGTGCAGCCCGGACACTCTCTAGCACAGATACGCAGTATTTT.

V usage is TRBV4-1 and J usage is TRBJ2-5, with D possibly matching TRBD1 (6 bases). CDR1 is MGHRA and CDR2 is YSYEKL in the germline V gene. The CDR3 loop spans 15 amino acids. V was clipped by 2 bases and J by 0 bases, with 10 bases between them. CDR3 DNA sequence: TGCGCCAGCAGCCAAAGCAGGGGAGACCAAGAGACCCAGTACTTC. Translated: CASSQSRGDQETQYF.

This clonotype has just one count. CDR3: CASRQSVATNEKLFF. For the CDR3, the DNA is TGCGCCAGCAGGCAGTCCGTCGCAACTAATGAAAAACTGTTTTTT. V is TRBV5-1 and J is TRBJ1-4; D ambiguous. CDR1 and CDR2 from the germline V gene are SGHRS and YFSETQ. The CDR3 runs 15 residues. Trimming stripped 5 bases from V and 0 bases from J, with 11 bases between.

CDR3 sequence (DNA): TGTGCCAGCAGCCAAGAAAGGAGAGATACGCAGTATTTT. Translating it yields CASSQERRDTQYF. The chain employs TRBV3-1 and TRBJ2-3; the D is unclear. This CDR3 has 13 residues. V shed 0 bases and J shed 5 bases, with 6 bases lying between them. Germline V gives CDR1 LGHDT, CDR2 YNNKEL (reference sequence).

This rearrangement joins TRBV3-1 to TRBJ1-1; D is unresolved. The CDR3 contains 13 residues. Germline V gene data show CDR1 as LGHDT and CDR2 as YNNKEL (reference sequence). The germline V and J ends were trimmed by 4 bases and 5 bases, with 11 bases remaining between them. The CDR3 reads CASSPGRRTEAFF. In DNA, the CDR3 is TGTGCCAGCAGCCCCGGCAGGAGGACTGAAGCTTTCTTT.

CDR3 sequence (DNA): TGTGCCATACTCTCTGGGGCCAACGTCCTGACTTTC. This encodes CAILSGANVLTF. The chain uses TRBV27 and TRBJ2-6; D is unclear. V was cut by 10 bases and J by 0 bases, with 4 bases left in between. There are 12 residues in the CDR3. Germline V gene data show CDR1 as MNHEY and CDR2 as SMNVEV (reference sequence). The variable domain in full, with the rest retrieved from reference TRBV27 and TRBJ2-6, is EAQVTQNPRYLITVTGKKLTVTCSQNMNHEYMSWYRQDPGLGLRQIYYSMNVEVTDKGDVPEGYKVSRKEKRNFPLILESPSPNQTSLYFCAILSGANVLTFGAGSRLTVL.

Note on this clonotype: The junction differs from germline at one of its ends, possibly a read error. The chain recombines TRBV6-5 with TRBJ2-1; D is perhaps TRBD2 (6 bases). This CDR3 comprises 15 residues. Germline-derived CDR1 and CDR2 are MNHEY and SVGAGI. DNA of the CDR3: TGTGCCATCAGTCCCACTCCGGGACTCACCAATGAGCAGTTCTTC. Amino acid sequence: CAISPTPGLTNEQFF.

The rearrangement links TRBV7-9 to TRBJ1-1, with unresolved D. V was shortened by 5 bases and J by 2 bases, with 9 bases between the two germline ends. Looked up from germline, CDR1 is SEHNR and CDR2 is FQNEAQ (reference sequence). The CDR3 contains 13 residues. The CDR3 region has the DNA TGTGCCAGCAGCCGACAAGCAAACACTGAAGCTTTCTTT. Translation: CASSRQANTEAFF.

The chain is built from TRBV13 and TRBJ2-1; no reliable D call. Trimming pared 6 bases from V and 5 bases from J, leaving 14 bases between. The CDR3 has 14 amino acids. Germline V lookup: CDR1 PRHDT, CDR2 FYEKMQ (reference sequence). The DNA of the CDR3 is TGTGCCAGCAGGGCTCGAAACGCCCACAATGAGCAGTTCTTC. Amino acid sequence: CASRARNAHNEQFF.

The chain joins TRBV29-1 to TRBJ1-3; D is possibly TRBD1 (5 bases). Trimming took 7 bases from V and 1 from J, leaving 17 bases between them. Germline assignment: CDR1 SQVTM and CDR2 ANQGSEA. CDR3 length: 15 residues. The chain's CDR3 is CSAYGGTSSGNTIYF. The CDR3 DNA reads as TGCAGCGCCTATGGGGGGACCTCGTCTGGAAACACCATATATTTT.

The genes are TRBV20-1 and TRBJ2-5; TRBD2 agrees at 8 bases. The CDR3 spans 13 residues. The junction had 10 bases not matched to a gene; V was cut back by 6 bases and J by 7 bases. CDR1 DFQATT and CDR2 SNEGSKA come from the germline V gene (reference sequence). This CDR3 is CSAPGTRVGTQYF. The CDR3 coding sequence is TGCAGTGCCCCTGGGACTAGGGTAGGGACCCAGTACTTC.

This sequence joins TRBV15 and TRBJ1-2; D is possibly TRBD1 (6 bases). In germline, CDR1 is LNHNV, CDR2 YYDKDF (reference sequence). This CDR3 comprises 13 residues. Trimming removed 1 base at V and 5 bases at J, with 8 bases between. This CDR3 reads CATSRAQGYGYTF. The CDR3 DNA reads as TGTGCCACCAGCAGAGCCCAGGGGTATGGCTACACCTTC.

V and J are TRBV30 and TRBJ2-1, with TRBD2 matching over 7 bases. After removal of 4 bases from V and 7 bases from J, the junction contained 7 bases not matched to a gene. The CDR3 runs to 13 residues. Germline CDR1 reads GTSNPN; CDR2 reads SVGIG (reference sequence). In nucleotides, the CDR3 is TGTGCCTGGACCCGACCCGGGAGGAATGAGCAGTTCTTC. Amino acids: CAWTRPGRNEQFF.

CDR3 sequence: CASSVRGRDGYTF. As DNA, the CDR3 is TGTGCCAGCAGTGTCAGGGGACGGGATGGCTACACCTTC. The gene calls are TRBV27 and TRBJ1-2, with a possible D match to TRBD1 (6 bases). CDR3 length equals 13 residues. The germline CDR1 and CDR2 sequences are MNHEY and SMNVEV (reference sequence). Trimming cost V 5 bases and J 6 bases, with 13 bases left between them.

This rearrangement joins TRBV20-1 to TRBJ1-4; D possibly corresponds to TRBD1 (5 bases). The CDR3 runs 15 residues. V lost 2 bases and J lost 7, with 17 bases in between. Germline V gene lookup returns CDR1 DFQATT and CDR2 SNEGSKA (reference sequence). CDR3 amino acids: CSARLGGSISEKLFF. The CDR3 DNA sequence: TGCAGTGCTAGACTCGGGGGGAGTATCAGTGAAAAACTGTTTTTT.